This TCR beta chain was obtained from a study of blood T cell repertoires in COVID-19. Across the whole study: The samples span acute and convalescent COVID-19 from the United States, Italy and Spain. Sources were T cells, B-cell-depleted T cells, or PBMCs; the material itself was cDNA or gDNA.

The germline CDR1 and CDR2 sequences are MNHEY and SVGEGT. The V and J ends lost 0 bases and 0 bases respectively, with 15 bases between them. The CDR3 extends over 19 amino acids. In the original analysis: For nucleated cells, counts were estimated from reference gene primer amplification. Repertoires were generated with immunoSEQ multiplex PCR, while TCRdb's copy carries only in-frame clones and drops some. V, J and clone size were drawn from that table, and D and trimming were deduced from the DNA. The repertoire holds over 300,000 clones, with around 91% as singletons. This TCR came from a man between 18 and 35 years old with active or convalescent COVID-19. The chain combines TRBV6-2 or TRBV6-3 with TRBJ1-6; D call uncertain. The sequenced material came from peripheral blood. The CDR3 DNA is TGTGCCAGCAGTTACTCGAGGTCTGAAGTAAGCTCCTATAATTCACCCCTCCACTTT. Translating gives CASSYSRSEVSSYNSPLHF.